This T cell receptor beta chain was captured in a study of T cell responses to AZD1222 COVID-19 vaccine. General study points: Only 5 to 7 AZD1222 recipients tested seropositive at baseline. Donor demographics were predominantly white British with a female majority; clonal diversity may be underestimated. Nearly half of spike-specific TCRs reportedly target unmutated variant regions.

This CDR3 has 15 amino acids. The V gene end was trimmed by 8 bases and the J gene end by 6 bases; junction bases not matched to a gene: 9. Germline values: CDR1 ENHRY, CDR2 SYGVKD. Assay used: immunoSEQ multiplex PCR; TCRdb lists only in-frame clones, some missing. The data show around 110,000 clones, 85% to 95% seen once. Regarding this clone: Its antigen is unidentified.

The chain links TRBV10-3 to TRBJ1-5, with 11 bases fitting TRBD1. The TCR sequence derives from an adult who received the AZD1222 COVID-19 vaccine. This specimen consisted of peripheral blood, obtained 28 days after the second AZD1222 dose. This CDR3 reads CAIGRDRGSVQPQHF. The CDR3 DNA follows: TGTGCCATCGGTAGGGACAGGGGGAGCGTTCAGCCCCAGCATTTT.